The entry below gives a single T cell receptor beta chain sequence along with its context. The CDR3 runs to 16 residues. With 2 bases removed from V and 7 bases from J, the gap between germline ends came to 18 bases. Germline loops: CDR1 MNHEY, CDR2 SVGEGT. The data stem from a study of blood T cell repertoires in COVID-19. Study-level information: Both acute and convalescent COVID-19 samples were obtained from the United States, Italy and Spain.

Recovered participants had two consecutive negative NP/OP PCR tests, healthcare professional clearance, or symptom resolution. Per the original methods: Amplification of reference gene primers provided the estimated nucleated cell counts. Produced via immunoSEQ multiplex PCR; TCRdb's table is partial and in-frame only. V, J and clone size are those of that table, while D and trimming were read from the DNA. The sample includes 250,000 to 350,000 clones, around 90% of them seen just once. V and J are TRBV6-2 or TRBV6-3 and TRBJ2-1; D call uncertain. The sample was PBMCs or T cells enriched from blood (not recorded which). This receptor was obtained from a woman in her twenties or thirties who had recovered from COVID-19. CDR3 DNA sequence: TGTGCCAGCAGTTACGGAGCCCTCTCTCGTGCGAATGAGCAGTTCTTC. Translating gives CASSYGALSRANEQFF.